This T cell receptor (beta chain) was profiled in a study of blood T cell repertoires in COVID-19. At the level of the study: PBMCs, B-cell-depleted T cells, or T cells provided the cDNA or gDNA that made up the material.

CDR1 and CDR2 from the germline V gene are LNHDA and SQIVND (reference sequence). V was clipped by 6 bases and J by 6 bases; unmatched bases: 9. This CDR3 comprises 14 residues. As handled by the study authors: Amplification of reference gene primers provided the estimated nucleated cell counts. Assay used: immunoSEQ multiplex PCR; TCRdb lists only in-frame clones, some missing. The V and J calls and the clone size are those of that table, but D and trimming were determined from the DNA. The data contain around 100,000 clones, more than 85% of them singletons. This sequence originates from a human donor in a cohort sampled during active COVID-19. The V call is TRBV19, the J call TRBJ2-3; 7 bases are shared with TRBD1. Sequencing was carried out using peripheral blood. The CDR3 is CASRWAGGSDTQYF. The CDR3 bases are TGTGCCAGTAGGTGGGCAGGGGGTTCGGATACGCAGTATTTT.